The 18 T cell receptor beta chains in this list originate from one sample, sequenced in a study of T cell responses to AZD1222 COVID-19 vaccine. The protocol was immunoSEQ multiplex PCR, while the TCRdb copy is restricted to in-frame clones and leaves out a portion. The sample lists tens of thousands of clones, 70% to 80% occurring once. The sequencing used peripheral blood, collected 28 days after the second dose of the MenACWY control vaccine. Receptors originate from an adult who received the MenACWY meningococcal vaccine as a control.

The CDR3 bases are TGCGCCAGCGCAGGGGCTTGCAGTAGGGGCCGGGGGTATAGCAATCAGCCCCAGCATTTT. Amino acid sequence: CASAGACSRGRGYSNQPQHF. The V gene is TRBV4-3, the J gene TRBJ1-5; D is possibly TRBD1 (6 bases). Germline V gene data show CDR1 as LGHNA and CDR2 as YSLEER. Deletions cut 8 bases from V and 0 bases from J, with 29 bases between. The CDR3 covers 20 residues.

The rearrangement joins TRBV4-3 to TRBJ1-4; 9 bases are shared with TRBD1. The V segment lost 2 bases and the J segment 8 bases; nucleotides outside the gene matches: 9. The germline CDR1 and CDR2 sequences are LGHNA and YSLEER. The CDR3 has 16 amino acids. The CDR3 DNA sequence: TGCGCCAGCAGCCAAAGCCTCTGGACAGGGGAGGAAAAACTGTTTTTT. Amino acid sequence: CASSQSLWTGEEKLFF.

The V call is TRBV2, the J call TRBJ1-4; D might be TRBD1 (5 bases). Per germline, CDR1 SNHLY and CDR2 FYNNEI. The V end was cut by 2 bases, the J end by 0 bases, with 10 bases between. This CDR3 is 16 amino acids long. CDR3 coding DNA: TGTGCCAGCAGTGAATTGTGGGGGACAACTAATGAAAAACTGTTTTTT. Its translation is CASSELWGTTNEKLFF. The full variable domain, in which reference TRBV2 and TRBJ1-4 provide the parts outside the CDR3, is EPEVTQTPSHQVTQMGQEVILRCVPISNHLYFYWYRQILGQKVEFLVSFYNNEISEKSEIFDDQFSVERPDGSNFTLKIRSTKLEDSAMYFCASSELWGTTNEKLFFGSGTQLSVL.

The CDR3 sequence is CASSIDGEGSGEAFF. In nucleotides, the CDR3 is TGTGCCAGTAGTATTGATGGGGAAGGAAGTGGTGAAGCTTTCTTT. The chain carries TRBV19 and TRBJ1-1, with no clear D. The CDR3 extends over 15 amino acids. CDR1 LNHDA and CDR2 SQIVND come from the germline V gene (reference sequence). With 3 bases removed from V and 7 bases from J, the gap between germline ends came to 18 bases.

This rearrangement joins TRBV4-1 to TRBJ2-5, with 8 bases that match TRBD2. Germline V gene lookup returns CDR1 MGHRA and CDR2 YSYEKL. Trimming removed 8 bases from V and 2 bases from J; junction bases left unmatched: 4. The CDR3 spans 13 residues. Written as DNA, the CDR3 is TGCGCCAGCCGACTAGCGAGGCAAGAGACCCAGTACTTC. This translates into CASRLARQETQYF.

V usage is TRBV7-8 and J usage is TRBJ2-3; D not resolved. V was trimmed by 6 bases and J by 0 bases, leaving 13 bases between them. This CDR3 region has 15 residues. The germline V gene has CDR1 SGHVS and CDR2 FQNEAQ. The CDR3 loop reads CASRGLSYSTDTQYF. DNA of the CDR3: TGTGCCAGCAGGGGATTGAGTTACAGCACAGATACGCAGTATTTT.

The chain has TRBV3-1 (or the pseudogene TRBV3-2) and TRBJ2-7, with D possibly matching TRBD1 (5 bases). Germline CDR1 LGHDT, CDR2 YNNKEL (reference sequence). V gave up 0 bases and J gave up 2 bases, with 17 bases separating them. The CDR3 has 17 amino acids. CDR3 DNA: TGTGCCAGCAGCCAAGATCTGTGGGGCCAGCCGACCTACGAGCAGTACTTC. Amino acid sequence: CASSQDLWGQPTYEQYF.

This clone appeared once. The gene calls are TRBV6-6 and TRBJ1-1; D not certain. Germline-derived CDR1 and CDR2 are MNHNY and SVGAGI (reference sequence). The CDR3 is 14 amino acids. Trimming stripped 8 bases from V and 1 base from J, with 14 bases between. As DNA, the CDR3 is TGTGCCAGCGCACGGGATCACGCGAACACTGAAGCTTTCTTT. Protein sequence: CASARDHANTEAFF.

This chain joins TRBV5-5 and TRBJ2-7; D possibly corresponds to TRBD2 (5 bases). Germline V CDR1 and CDR2: SGHKS, YYEKEE (reference sequence). The germline V and J ends were trimmed by 4 bases and 4 bases, with 15 bases remaining between them. The CDR3 length is 14 residues. CDR3 bases: TGTGCCAGCAGCGCCGAATTAGCGACATACGAGCAGTACTTC. Its protein product is CASSAELATYEQYF.

The chain is built from TRBV3-1 (or the pseudogene TRBV3-2) and TRBJ1-6; TRBD1 is a possible D gene (5 bases). Between the trimmed V and J ends, which lost 6 bases and 9 bases, there was a span of 15 bases. The CDR3 loop spans 14 amino acids. Germline CDR1 and CDR2: LGHDT and YNNKEL (reference sequence). CDR3 in DNA: TGTGCCAGCAGGGGGTCGGGGGGAGGTTCACCCCTCCACTTT. Translated, it gives CASRGSGGGSPLHF.

This chain links TRBV9 with TRBJ1-1; D unresolved. V was cut by 4 bases and J by 6 bases, with 13 bases left in between. CDR3 length: 13 amino acids. Germline values: CDR1 SGDLS, CDR2 YYNGEE. Here the CDR3 DNA reads TGTGCCAGCAGCTTAGGGCCTCTCGCTGAAGCTTTCTTT. Amino acids: CASSLGPLAEAFF. Full variable domain (outside the CDR3, taken from reference TRBV9 and TRBJ1-1): DSGVTQTPKHLITATGQRVTLRCSPRSGDLSVYWYQQSLDQGLQFLIQYYNGEERAKGNILERFSAQQFPDLHSELNLSSLELGDSALYFCASSLGPLAEAFFGQGTRLTVV.

This clone came up once. The genes are TRBV18 and TRBJ1-1; no firm D call. CDR1 and CDR2 (germline): KGHSH, LQKENI. The length of the CDR3 is 15 residues. V was pared by 8 bases and J by 5 bases, with 21 bases between. CDR3 bases: TGTGCCAGCACCCCTGCACTAGGGCTATGGACTGAAGCTTTCTTT. This encodes CASTPALGLWTEAFF.

As DNA, the CDR3 is TGTGCCAGCGCGCGGCATTCCGAGGGGTCACCCCTCCACTTT. Translated, it gives CASARHSEGSPLHF. The chain combines TRBV28 with TRBJ1-6; D perhaps matches TRBD1 (5 bases). V lost 8 bases to trimming and J lost 10 bases, with 18 bases between them. Germline assignment: CDR1 MDHEN and CDR2 SYDVKM. This CDR3 is built from 14 residues.

The rearrangement uses TRBV7-6 and TRBJ2-3; the match to TRBD2 covers 12 bases. This CDR3 comprises 18 residues. With V trimmed by 1 base and J by 4 bases, 9 bases remained unmatched. CDR1 is SGHVS, CDR2 FNYEAQ, per germline. The CDR3 DNA sequence: TGTGCCAGCAGCTTAGATCTAGCGGGAGGGGACGGGGCAGATACGCAGTATTTT. Translation: CASSLDLAGGDGADTQYF.

The genes are TRBV4-2 and TRBJ1-5; D gene unclear. V dropped 2 bases and J dropped 0 bases, with 8 bases sitting between them. The CDR3 length is 15 residues. Germline lookup yields CDR1 LGHNA and CDR2 YNFKEQ. CDR3 protein: CASSQHSNSNQPQHF. The CDR3 DNA follows: TGTGCCAGCAGCCAACATTCCAATAGCAATCAGCCCCAGCATTTT.

CDR3 protein: CATSEGENSPLHF. The CDR3 DNA follows: TGTGCCACCAGCGAGGGGGAAAATTCACCCCTCCACTTT. The chain carries TRBV15 and TRBJ1-6, with D tentatively TRBD1 (6 bases). The CDR3 contains 13 residues. V was pared by 5 bases and J by 7 bases, with 9 bases between. Per the germline V gene, CDR1 is LNHNV and CDR2 is YYDKDF (reference sequence).

The V call is TRBV20-1, the J call TRBJ2-3; unclear D gene. Germline CDR1 is DFQATT and CDR2 is SNEGSKA (reference sequence). V was cut by 5 bases and J by 3 bases, with 3 bases left in between. The CDR3 has 10 residues. CDR3 nucleotide sequence: TGCAGTGCTGCGACAGATACGCAGTATTTT. It specifies CSAATDTQYF.

This chain joins TRBV5-1 and TRBJ1-1, with a weak D call TRBD1 (5 bases). The V gene's germline CDR1 is SGHRS and CDR2 YFSETQ. The CDR3 runs 13 residues. Trimming took off 0 bases at V and 5 bases at J, with 8 bases between the two ends. In DNA form, the CDR3 reads TGCGCCAGCAGCTTGGCCTGGACAACTGAAGCTTTCTTT. Translation: CASSLAWTTEAFF.